The rows below give T cell receptor beta chains drawn from one sample of a study of T cell changes during pregnancy in multiple sclerosis. Method: immunoSEQ multiplex PCR; TCRdb's copy keeps in-frame clones and lacks some. The repertoire has tens of thousands of clones, about 93% of them found once; the top ten carry roughly 0.47%. This specimen was CD4+ T cells from peripheral blood mononuclear cells, taken in the third trimester of pregnancy. The receptors derive from a female donor with multiple sclerosis, enrolled in a pregnancy study. CDR3s include the opening cysteine and the closing phenylalanine or tryptophan. A D gene is named only where the DNA matches it firmly. Where a row states a size, it is once, few, many or the class of an expanded clone; other rows omit it.

V	size	D	J	DNA	CDR3
TRBV9	-	-	TRBJ2-3	TGTGCCAGCAGCCCTGGGGCCCCAACCCACCCAGATACGCAGTATTTT	CASSPGAPTHPDTQYF
TRBV18	-	TRBD2	TRBJ2-7	TGTGCCAGCTCAAAGGGACTAGCGGGGGATAGCTCCTACGAGCAGTACTTC	CASSKGLAGDSSYEQYF
TRBV25-1	-	-	TRBJ1-2	TGTGCCACTTCGAAGCGGCCCGACCTGAATGGCTACACCTTC	CATSKRPDLNGYTF
TRBV5-6	once	-	TRBJ1-1	TGTGCCAGCAGCTTGTCGGGGTGGATGGGCACTGAAGCTTTCTTT	CASSLSGWMGTEAFF
TRBV30	once	TRBD1	TRBJ1-5	TGTGCCTGGAGTCCCGGACAGGGTGGTCAGCCCCAGCATTTT	CAWSPGQGGQPQHF
TRBV7-2	-	TRBD2	TRBJ2-3	TGTGCCAGACCCTCCCCGGGACTAGTAAGAGATACGCAGTATTTT	CARPSPGLVRDTQYF
TRBV29-1	-	TRBD1	TRBJ2-2	TGCAGCGTTGAAGGGGCAGGGGGGAACACCGGGGAGCTGTTTTTT	CSVEGAGGNTGELFF
TRBV6-5	-	-	TRBJ2-5	TGTGCCAGCATCACGGGAGAGACCCAGTACTTC	CASITGETQYF
TRBV6-5	-	TRBD2	TRBJ2-1	TGTGCCAGCAGTCCCATACTAGCGGGGGGGCAGGAGCAGTTCTTC	CASSPILAGGQEQFF
TRBV30	-	TRBD1	TRBJ2-7	TGTGCCTGGAGCCTACAGGGGGCGTCCCTCGAGCAGTACTTC	CAWSLQGASLEQYF
TRBV27	-	-	TRBJ1-4	TGTGCCAGCAGGCAGGAGGGTCTAGGTAATGAAAAACTGTTTTTT	CASRQEGLGNEKLFF
TRBV6-1	-	TRBD1	TRBJ1-1	TGTGCCAGCAGAACAGGGGGAAGGAGGACTGAAGCTTTCTTT	CASRTGGRRTEAFF
TRBV5-5	-	-	TRBJ2-5	TGTGCCAGCAGCTTCACCGGTGGACTCCAAGAGACCCAGTACTTC	CASSFTGGLQETQYF
TRBV6-5	few	-	TRBJ1-1	TGTGCCAGCAGTAGCGGGAGGGGTTTTGGCACTGAAGCTTTCTTT	CASSSGRGFGTEAFF
TRBV2	-	-	TRBJ2-7	TGTGCCAGCAGTGACAGAGGAGGTCCCTACGAGCAGTACTTC	CASSDRGGPYEQYF
TRBV6-5	-	-	TRBJ1-2	TGTGCCAGCAGTGCCTGGGAGCAGCCCAATGGCTACACCTTC	CASSAWEQPNGYTF
TRBV14	-	TRBD1	TRBJ1-6	TGTGCCAGCAGCCCGGGACAGACCTATAATTCACCCCTCCACTTT	CASSPGQTYNSPLHF
TRBV2	-	-	TRBJ1-2	TGTGCCAGCAGCAAGGGGGACACTATCTATGGCTACACCTTC	CASSKGDTIYGYTF
TRBV18	-	TRBD1	TRBJ2-4	TGTGCCAGCTCAGTAGACAGGGTGAACATTCAGTACTTC	CASSVDRVNIQYF
TRBV30	-	-	TRBJ2-3	TGTGCCTGGATCTTTGCAGATACGCAGTATTTT	CAWIFADTQYF
TRBV15	-	-	TRBJ1-3	TGTGCCACCAGCAGAGCGACATGGACACGGCCTGGAAACACCATATATTTT	CATSRATWTRPGNTIYF
TRBV5-6	-	TRBD1	TRBJ1-6	TGTGCCAGCAGCTTCGGACAGGGTGTCTCACCCCTCCACTTT	CASSFGQGVSPLHF
TRBV4-1	-	TRBD1	TRBJ2-2	TGCGCCAGCAGAAGCAGGACAGGGGGAACCGGGGAGCTGTTTTTT	CASRSRTGGTGELFF
TRBV6-6	once	-	TRBJ1-2	TGTGCCAGCAGTTACGGGTACAGGGATGGCTACACCTTC	CASSYGYRDGYTF
TRBV7-9	-	TRBD1	TRBJ2-6	TGTGCCATCCCTAGGGGACAGGGGTTCTCTGGGGCCAACGTCCTGACTTTC	CAIPRGQGFSGANVLTF
TRBV2	-	TRBD1	TRBJ1-1	TGTGCCAGCAGACCCAGGCTCGCAGGGGGGAACACTGAAGCTTTCTTT	CASRPRLAGGNTEAFF
TRBV5-1	-	TRBD2	TRBJ2-5	TGCGCCAGCAGCCTCCTAGCGGGGGAAGAGACCCAGTACTTC	CASSLLAGEETQYF
TRBV6-6	-	TRBD1	TRBJ1-2	TGTGCCAGCCGCGAGACAGGGGTCTATGGCTACACCTTC	CASRETGVYGYTF
TRBV7-9	-	-	TRBJ2-5	TGTGCCAGCAGCTTAGTGTCCCCCGCGGTCGAGACCCAGTACTTC	CASSLVSPAVETQYF
TRBV4-1	once	-	TRBJ2-3	TGCGCCAGCAGCCAATTTAGTCCTTCGGCAGATACGCAGTATTTT	CASSQFSPSADTQYF
TRBV5-6	-	-	TRBJ1-5	TGTGCCAGCAGCCAGGGAGGGCCCTATCAGCCCCAGCATTTT	CASSQGGPYQPQHF
TRBV9	-	-	TRBJ1-2	TGTGCCAGCAGCGTAGTCGGGGGAAGGGGCACCTTC	CASSVVGGRGTF
TRBV7-3	-	TRBD1	TRBJ1-2	TGTGCCAGCAGCCCCCAGGGAGGGACAGGGGGGAACTATGGCTACACCTTC	CASSPQGGTGGNYGYTF
TRBV29-1	-	TRBD1	TRBJ1-5	TGCAGCGCCGGGACAGTTAATCAGCCCCAGCATTTT	CSAGTVNQPQHF
TRBV7-6	-	-	TRBJ2-7	TGTGCCAGCAGCTTAGGGGGAGGCGAGCAGTACTTC	CASSLGGGEQYF
TRBV19	-	-	TRBJ1-2	TGTGCCAGTACCCCGCTCGGGGAGGGGACTAACTATGGCTACACCTTC	CASTPLGEGTNYGYTF
TRBV7-3	-	TRBD1	TRBJ2-6	TGTGCCAGCAGCAATCCCCCGGGACAGGGCAAGAGTGGGGCCAACGTCCTGACTTTC	CASSNPPGQGKSGANVLTF
TRBV4-1	-	-	TRBJ1-3	TGCGCCAGCAGCCAGCTGCAGACAGCCGGCTCTGGAAACACCATATATTTT	CASSQLQTAGSGNTIYF
TRBV11-2	-	-	TRBJ1-1	TGTGCCAGCAGCTTTTCAGGGTTGAACACTGAAGCTTTCTTT	CASSFSGLNTEAFF
TRBV25-1	-	TRBD1	TRBJ2-2	TGTGCCAGCAGTGGAGAAAACAGGGGGTGGGTGAACACCGGGGAGCTGTTTTTT	CASSGENRGWVNTGELFF
TRBV18	once	-	TRBJ1-1	TGTGCCAGCTCACCAAAGACAGTAAACACTGAAGCTTTCTTT	CASSPKTVNTEAFF
TRBV6-4	-	-	TRBJ2-3	TGTGCCAGCGGCCGGGGAACCACAGATACGCAGTATTTT	CASGRGTTDTQYF
TRBV2	-	TRBD2	TRBJ2-7	TGTGCCAGCCTCAAAGGGACTAGCGACTCCTACGAGCAGTACTTC	CASLKGTSDSYEQYF
TRBV2	-	-	TRBJ2-1	TGTGCCAGCACCAGGGGTGAGCAGTTCTTC	CASTRGEQFF
TRBV6-1	-	TRBD1	TRBJ2-3	TGTGCCAGCAGTGCTTCAAGGACAGGGGTCACAGATACGCAGTATTTT	CASSASRTGVTDTQYF